Below are 29 T cell receptor beta chains sequenced from a single sample in a study of cytomegalovirus exposure and HLA in healthy donors. The study ran its PCR with 60 Vbeta and 13 Jbeta primers. The assay was immunoSEQ multiplex PCR, and TCRdb's table has in-frame clones only and misses some. The sample yields 60,000 or so clones, of which the top ten take up roughly 9%. What was sequenced was PBMCs. The receptor set was obtained from a man over 45 in good health and CMV-seropositive.

The chain joins TRBV4-1 to TRBJ1-5; no reliable D call. Germline V CDR1 and CDR2: MGHRA, YSYEKL. This CDR3 comprises 14 residues. V lost 4 bases to trimming and J lost 5 bases, with 12 bases between them. The CDR3 DNA reads TGCGCCAGCAGCCCGCGACTTGGCGATCAGCCCCAGCATTTT. Its translation is CASSPRLGDQPQHF.

This sequence joins TRBV29-1 and TRBJ2-3, with TRBD2 matching over 8 bases. The CDR3 is 13 residues long. Germline assignment: CDR1 SQVTM and CDR2 ANQGSEA. Germline trimming cut 7 bases from V and 2 bases from J; bases unmatched to any gene: 5. The CDR3, as DNA: TGCAGCGCCGCTAGCGGGCACACAGATACGCAGTATTTT. Translation gives CSAASGHTDTQYF.

The rearrangement joins TRBV19 to TRBJ1-6, with D perhaps TRBD1 (6 bases). This CDR3 comprises 16 residues. In germline, CDR1 is LNHDA, CDR2 SQIVND (reference sequence). V lost 0 bases, J lost 6 bases, and 12 bases lay in between. The CDR3 coding sequence is TGTGCCAGTAGTATAGATAGAACAGGGTTTAATTCACCCCTCCACTTT. Translation: CASSIDRTGFNSPLHF.

V and J are TRBV4-1 and TRBJ1-2; 7 nucleotides align to TRBD1. This CDR3 comprises 16 residues. Germline lookup yields CDR1 MGHRA and CDR2 YSYEKL. V dropped 4 bases and J dropped 4; count of bases not matched to a gene: 12. In nucleotides, the CDR3 is TGCGCCAGCAGCCCCTTTTATTTTAGGGGGCTCTATGGCTACACCTTC. It specifies CASSPFYFRGLYGYTF.

This chain links TRBV19 with TRBJ2-7; a weak D match, TRBD2 (5 bases). Germline V lookup: CDR1 LNHDA, CDR2 SQIVND (reference sequence). V lost 3 bases and J lost 3, with 15 bases in between. This CDR3 has 15 residues. The CDR3 sequence is CASSIGEGYYYEQYF. The CDR3 DNA reads TGTGCCAGTAGTATCGGGGAAGGCTACTACTACGAGCAGTACTTC.

The rearrangement uses TRBV7-9 and TRBJ1-1, with TRBD1 as a possible D gene (5 bases). Trimming removed 4 bases at V and 1 base at J, with 10 bases between. CDR1 and CDR2 (germline): SEHNR, FQNEAQ (reference sequence). This CDR3 is built from 14 residues. Here the CDR3 DNA reads TGTGCCAGCAGCTACCTCGACAGGAACACTGAAGCTTTCTTT. Translating it yields CASSYLDRNTEAFF.

The J gene is TRBJ2-1, the V gene TRBV6-5, with 12 bases identical to TRBD2. This CDR3 contains 13 residues. Trimming at V came to 7 bases and at J to 15 bases, leaving 10 bases not matched to a gene. CDR1 MNHEY and CDR2 SVGAGI come from the germline V gene. The CDR3 reads CASTPLAGGIWFF. In DNA, the CDR3 is TGTGCCAGCACGCCACTAGCGGGGGGCATTTGGTTCTTC.

This chain uses TRBV6-1 with TRBJ1-5, with 7 bases that match TRBD1. The V segment lost 6 bases and the J segment 4 bases; nucleotides outside the gene matches: 9. This CDR3 contains 15 residues. Germline CDR1 MNHNS, CDR2 SASEGT. CDR3 protein: CASRSVTGRNQPQHF. DNA for the CDR3: TGTGCCAGCAGGAGCGTGACAGGGAGGAATCAGCCCCAGCATTTT.

J is TRBJ1-5 and V is TRBV4-3, with 8 bases identical to TRBD1. With V trimmed by 4 bases and J by 4 bases, 6 bases remained unmatched. The CDR3 covers 15 residues. The V gene's germline CDR1 is LGHNA and CDR2 YSLEER. As DNA, the CDR3 is TGCGCCAGCAGCCTCGACAGGGGCCCGAATCAGCCCCAGCATTTT. It is translated as CASSLDRGPNQPQHF.

This chain joins TRBV6-5 and TRBJ1-4; 10 bases fit TRBD1. The CDR3 extends over 16 amino acids. From germline, CDR1 is MNHEY and CDR2 SVGAGI. The V gene end was trimmed by 1 base and the J gene end by 6 bases; junction bases not matched to a gene: 5. DNA for the CDR3: TGTGCCAGCAGTTACTATCCGACAGGGGGCCATGAAAAACTGTTTTTT. Translation gives CASSYYPTGGHEKLFF.

This sequence joins TRBV5-1 and TRBJ1-4, with D possibly matching TRBD1 (5 bases). The V and J ends lost 3 bases and 0 bases respectively, with 12 bases between them. CDR3 length equals 16 residues. Looked up from germline, CDR1 is SGHRS and CDR2 is YFSETQ. The CDR3 nucleotides read TGCGCCAGCAGCTGGGACTGGGGGGCAACTAATGAAAAACTGTTTTTT. This codes for CASSWDWGATNEKLFF.

This chain connects TRBV27 to TRBJ1-1, with D perhaps matching TRBD1 (6 bases). CDR3 length: 14 residues. Germline values: CDR1 MNHEY, CDR2 SMNVEV (reference sequence). V gave up 5 bases and J gave up 4 bases, with 14 bases separating them. CDR3 sequence (DNA): TGTGCCAGCAGTCTACAGGGTGGGGTCACTGAAGCTTTCTTT. Its translation: CASSLQGGVTEAFF.

CDR3 DNA: TGTGCCAGTAGTATAACAGGGGGGAGGGACAATGAGCAGTTCTTC. As protein: CASSITGGRDNEQFF. The rearrangement uses TRBV19 and TRBJ2-1, with a possible D match to TRBD1 (8 bases). From germline, CDR1 is LNHDA and CDR2 SQIVND (reference sequence). The CDR3 is 15 amino acids. The V gene lost 2 bases and the J gene lost 5 bases, with 13 bases spanning the gap.

This chain joins TRBV5-1 and TRBJ2-2, with D uncertain. Between the trimmed V and J ends, which lost 4 bases and 4 bases, there was a span of 5 bases. The CDR3 length is 12 residues. Germline assignment: CDR1 SGHRS and CDR2 YFSETQ. CDR3 DNA: TGCGCCAGCAGCCCTACCACCGGGGAGCTGTTTTTT. This codes for CASSPTTGELFF.

V usage is TRBV6-5 and J usage is TRBJ1-1; weak D call: TRBD1 (5 bases). The germline CDR1 and CDR2 sequences are MNHEY and SVGAGI. The CDR3 has 14 residues. Trimming took 6 bases from V and 1 from J, leaving 12 bases between them. CDR3 protein: CASSLRVRNTEAFF. CDR3 sequence (DNA): TGTGCCAGCAGCCTCAGGGTTAGGAACACTGAAGCTTTCTTT.

The V call is TRBV19, the J call TRBJ2-7, with 7 bases that match TRBD1. Germline-derived CDR1 and CDR2 are LNHDA and SQIVND (reference sequence). This CDR3 comprises 17 residues. J was trimmed by 3 bases and V by 3 bases; bases with no gene match: 14. CDR3 bases: TGTGCCAGTAGTATGGGGGACAGCGATACTCCCGTCTACGAGCAGTACTTC. Its protein product is CASSMGDSDTPVYEQYF.

The DNA of the CDR3 is TGTGCCAGCAGCGTCCGGGACAGGGTTCTTTCGGAGACCCAGTACTTC. Translating gives CASSVRDRVLSETQYF. V usage is TRBV7-2 and J usage is TRBJ2-5, with 9 bases that match TRBD1. The CDR3 is made up of 16 amino acids. CDR1 is SGHTA, CDR2 FQGNSA, per germline. Unmatched junction bases numbered 12, after V lost 5 bases and J lost 5 bases.

The V call is TRBV5-1, the J call TRBJ2-5; 8 positions agree with TRBD1. Germline-derived CDR1 and CDR2 are SGHRS and YFSETQ. The J segment lost 2 bases and the V segment lost 3 bases, leaving 6 bases of the junction unmatched. The CDR3 extends over 15 amino acids. CDR3 loop: CASSSGGAGQETQYF. Here the CDR3 DNA reads TGCGCCAGCAGCTCAGGGGGCGCGGGTCAAGAGACCCAGTACTTC.

The genes are TRBV19 and TRBJ1-5, with D maybe TRBD1 (5 bases). Trimming shortened V by 5 bases and J by 3 bases, and 11 bases separated the two germline ends. The CDR3 is 14 residues long. Germline CDR1 and CDR2: LNHDA and SQIVND (reference sequence). The CDR3 sequence: CASSGTFTNQPQHF. In DNA, the CDR3 is TGTGCCAGTAGTGGGACTTTCACCAATCAGCCCCAGCATTTT.

V is TRBV28 and J is TRBJ1-4; 7 bases are a match to TRBD1. V was pared by 3 bases and J by 7 bases, with 8 bases of the junction left unmatched. CDR3 length: 15 residues. In germline, CDR1 is MDHEN, CDR2 SYDVKM. The CDR3 DNA is TGTGCCAGCAGTTTGTTGGCAGGGGGGAGTGAAAAACTGTTTTTT. Its translation: CASSLLAGGSEKLFF.

V and J are TRBV28 and TRBJ2-5, with D tentatively TRBD2 (5 bases). The V and J ends lost 8 bases and 4 bases respectively, with 17 bases between them. In germline, CDR1 is MDHEN, CDR2 SYDVKM. The CDR3 is 14 amino acids. This CDR3 is CASSGDGEGETQYF. The CDR3 DNA reads as TGTGCCAGCTCCGGGGATGGAGAGGGAGAGACCCAGTACTTC.

The chain couples TRBV6-5 to TRBJ2-1; 8 bases agree with TRBD2. From germline, CDR1 is MNHEY and CDR2 SVGAGI. Germline trimming cut 2 bases from V and 6 bases from J; bases unmatched to any gene: 6. This CDR3 has 15 amino acids. In nucleotides, the CDR3 is TGTGCCAGCAGTTACGGTCGGGAGGGCCTCAATGAGCAGTTCTTC. It is translated as CASSYGREGLNEQFF.

J is TRBJ1-6 and V is TRBV4-3, with D tentatively TRBD1 (5 bases). V lost 0 bases and J lost 6, with 12 bases in between. CDR1 is LGHNA, CDR2 YSLEER, per germline. The CDR3 covers 16 residues. CDR3 sequence reads: CASSQDWRQPNSPLHF. The CDR3 DNA reads TGCGCCAGCAGCCAAGATTGGCGACAGCCTAATTCACCCCTCCACTTT.

V is TRBV6-6 and J is TRBJ1-2; the match to TRBD1 covers 12 bases. The germline V gene has CDR1 MNHNY and CDR2 SVGAGI (reference sequence). CDR3 length: 14 residues. The ends lost 6 bases at V and 4 bases at J; junction bases unmatched: 3. The CDR3 region has the DNA TGTGCCAGCAGGGGACAGGGGGCGGTCTATGGCTACACCTTC. Its protein product is CASRGQGAVYGYTF.

The chain combines TRBV9 with TRBJ1-2; TRBD1 might be the D (5 bases). V lost 4 bases to trimming and J lost 4 bases, with 14 bases between them. CDR3 length: 14 amino acids. Germline lookup yields CDR1 SGDLS and CDR2 YYNGEE. The CDR3 is CASSPSGLGYGYTF. The CDR3, as DNA: TGTGCCAGCAGCCCCTCAGGGCTGGGCTATGGCTACACCTTC.

The V and J genes are TRBV9 and TRBJ2-5; 7 positions agree with TRBD2. Germline V gene sequence: CDR1 SGDLS, CDR2 YYNGEE. The CDR3 is made up of 16 amino acids. V shed 3 bases and J 2 bases; nucleotides not matched to a gene: 10. DNA of the CDR3: TGTGCCAGCAGCGAGACCGGGACTACCTCTCAAGAGACCCAGTACTTC. Residues: CASSETGTTSQETQYF.

V is TRBV30 and J is TRBJ1-5; TRBD1 might be the D (5 bases). This CDR3 has 14 residues. Between the trimmed V and J ends, which lost 0 bases and 7 bases, there was a span of 13 bases. Germline V gene lookup returns CDR1 GTSNPN and CDR2 SVGIG (reference sequence). The CDR3: CAWSVLDSGQPQHF. CDR3 bases: TGTGCCTGGAGTGTACTTGACTCAGGGCAGCCCCAGCATTTT.

V gene TRBV7-2 combines with J gene TRBJ2-5, with 8 positions matching TRBD2. The J call is uncertain, as TRBJ2-7 better fits the DNA end. Per germline, CDR1 SGHTA and CDR2 FQGNSA. The CDR3 runs to 16 residues. The CDR3: CASSLAPTGGVYEQYF. The CDR3 DNA reads as TGTGCCAGCAGCTTAGCTCCGACCGGGGGGGTCTACGAGCAGTACTTC.

This rearrangement joins TRBV11-2 to TRBJ1-3, with D hard to call. The ends were cut back, 0 bases at V and 3 bases at J, with 9 bases in the middle. Germline CDR1 and CDR2: SGHAT and FQNNGV. This CDR3 has 15 amino acids. The CDR3 sequence is CASSLEPGNGNTIYF. DNA for the CDR3: TGTGCCAGCAGCTTAGAGCCCGGTAATGGAAACACCATATATTTT.